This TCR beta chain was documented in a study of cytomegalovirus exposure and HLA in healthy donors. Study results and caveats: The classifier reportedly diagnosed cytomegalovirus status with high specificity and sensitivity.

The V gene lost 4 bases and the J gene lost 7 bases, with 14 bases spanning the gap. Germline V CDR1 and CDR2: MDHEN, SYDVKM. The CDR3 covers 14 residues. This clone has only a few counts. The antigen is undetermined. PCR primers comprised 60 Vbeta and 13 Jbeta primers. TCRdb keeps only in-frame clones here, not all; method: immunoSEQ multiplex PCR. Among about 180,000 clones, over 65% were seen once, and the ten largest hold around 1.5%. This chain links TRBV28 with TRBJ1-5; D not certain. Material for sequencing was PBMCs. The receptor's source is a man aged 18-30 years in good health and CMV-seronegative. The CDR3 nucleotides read TGTGCCAGCAGTTCCTCTGGGAGAGGCCAGCCCCAGCATTTT. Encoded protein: CASSSSGRGQPQHF.